This T cell receptor (beta chain) was recovered during a study of T and B cells in COVID-19 patients. At the level of the study: Blood was sampled from COVID-19 patients who were either actively infected or recovered. At median age around 36 years, recovered patients were younger than active-infection patients at under 70. Whole-study results and caveats: Patients with COVID-19 reportedly showed strongly skewed T cell receptor beta variable and joining gene usage.

The CDR3 sequence is 16 residues long. With 7 bases clipped from V and 7 bases from J, the junction kept 13 bases outside the gene matches. Germline V gene data show CDR1 as SEHNR and CDR2 as FQNEAQ (reference sequence). A remark on this clonotype: Its antigen is not identified.

Each TRB amplification used about 250-550 ng of genomic DNA from blood. TRB rearrangements were amplified by multiplex PCR with BIOMED2 TRB-A/B primers. In TCRdb, the multiplex PCR reads were re-called with MiXCR into one record per CDR3 protein. Of around 8,400 distinct CDR3 sequences listed, about 28% were seen once; the top ten hold 5.5%. The chain recombines TRBV7-9 with TRBJ2-5; TRBD2 matches at 12 bases. This TCR came from a human donor who had recovered from COVID-19. Sequencing used blood. The CDR3 nucleotides read TGTGCCAGCACCACCGCCGGGACTAGCGGGTCAGCGACCCAGTACTTC. Translated, it gives CASTTAGTSGSATQYF.